This is a list of T cell receptor beta chains from one sample in a study of human T cells and chemical hapten exposure. TCRdb processed the RACE reads anew with MiXCR; each CDR3 protein has one entry. Of 300,000 to 400,000 distinct CDR3 sequences listed, roughly 6.9% are singletons. Source: whole blood, taken in connection with sensitization to the hapten diphenylcyclopropenone (DPC). The receptor source for this set is a woman aged 18-30 years with alopecia areata. Some clones in this sample may be carry-over from other donors' samples. The CDR3 runs from the conserved cysteine through the conserved F or W. D genes are given only for firm matches. Part of the rows lack a size; the others show once, few, many or a class for expanded clones.

abundance | d_gene | j_gene | v_gene | CDR3aa | CDR3nt
many | - | TRBJ1-1 | TRBV6-5 | CASRLRTEAFF | TGTGCCAGCAGGCTTAGGACTGAAGCTTTCTTT
- | - | TRBJ2-5 | TRBV23-1 | CASSHNRSQETQYF | TGCGCCAGCAGTCATAACCGGAGCCAAGAGACCCAGTACTTC
- | - | TRBJ1-2 | TRBV4-3 | CASSQELGQGLIYGYTF | TGCGCCAGCAGCCAAGAGCTCGGCCAGGGGCTGATCTATGGCTACACCTTC
few | - | TRBJ1-5 | TRBV7-9 | CASSPVTSNQPQHF | TGTGCCAGCAGCCCCGTTACTAGCAATCAGCCCCAGCATTTT
- | - | TRBJ2-3 | TRBV29-1 | CSVEDLGELTDTQYF | TGCAGCGTTGAAGATCTGGGGGAATTGACAGATACGCAGTATTTT
many | TRBD1 | TRBJ2-7 | TRBV3-1 | CASSLTGQLPYEQYF | TGTGCCAGCAGCCTGACAGGGCAATTGCCGTACGAGCAGTACTTC
many | - | TRBJ1-1 | TRBV3-1 | CASSQGRTEAFF | TGTGCCAGCAGCCAGGGGCGGACTGAAGCTTTCTTT
many | - | TRBJ2-3 | TRBV9 | CASSVASPDTQYF | TGTGCCAGCAGCGTGGCTAGCCCAGATACGCAGTATTTT
- | - | TRBJ1-1 | TRBV6-1 | CASSHRLNTEAFF | TGTGCCAGCAGTCACAGATTGAACACTGAAGCTTTCTTT
- | - | TRBJ2-2 | TRBV6-1 | CASRQERNTGELFF | TGTGCCAGCCGACAGGAAAGGAACACCGGGGAGCTGTTTTTT
- | TRBD1 | TRBJ1-4 | TRBV2 | CASSRGQENLFF | TGTGCCAGCAGCCGAGGACAGGAAAATCTGTTTTTT
- | TRBD1 | TRBJ1-2 | TRBV7-9 | CASSSHRGDYYGYTF | TGTGCCAGCAGCTCGCACAGGGGAGACTACTATGGCTACACCTTC
- | - | TRBJ1-1 | TRBV5-6 | CASSLFPGSLNTEAFF | TGTGCCAGCAGCTTATTCCCCGGTTCCCTGAACACTGAAGCTTTCTTT
many | - | TRBJ1-1 | TRBV7-9 | CASSFSGQSTEAFF | TGTGCCAGCAGCTTTTCTGGTCAATCCACTGAAGCTTTCTTT
many | - | TRBJ2-3 | TRBV25-1 | CASSEPLSRRTNSTDTQYF | TGTGCCAGCAGTGAACCACTCTCCCGCCGAACGAATAGCACAGATACGCAGTATTTT
many | - | TRBJ2-4 | TRBV2 | CASSEWLAGKNIQYF | TGTGCCAGCAGTGAATGGCTAGCAGGGAAAAACATTCAGTACTTC
- | TRBD1 | TRBJ1-1 | TRBV6-5 | CASSYRSGTGRGENGAFF | TGTGCCAGCAGTTACCGTAGCGGGACAGGGAGGGGGGAGAACGGAGCTTTCTTT
few | - | TRBJ1-4 | TRBV2 | CASSDREEKLFF | TGTGCCAGCAGTGATCGTGAAGAAAAACTGTTTTTT
few | - | TRBJ2-1 | TRBV4-3 | CASSQGLTAGYNEQFF | TGCGCCAGCAGCCAAGGTCTGACAGCCGGGTACAATGAGCAGTTCTTC
many | - | TRBJ2-2 | TRBV25-1 | CASTLEPGQSTGELFF | TGTGCCAGCACCCTGGAGCCTGGGCAATCCACCGGGGAGCTGTTTTTT
medium-sized | - | TRBJ2-1 | TRBV4-3 | CASSQNTGEGEQFF | TGCGCCAGCAGCCAAAATACAGGGGAGGGTGAGCAGTTCTTC
many | - | TRBJ2-4 | TRBV21-1 | CASRSRDTPWGKNIQYF | TGTGCCAGCAGATCCCGGGACACCCCGTGGGGCAAAAACATTCAGTACTTC
few | TRBD1 | TRBJ1-6 | TRBV7-3 | CASSLTGGGNSPLHF | TGTGCCAGCAGCTTGACAGGGGGCGGTAATTCACCCCTCCACTTT
- | TRBD2 | TRBJ2-3 | TRBV4-3 | CASSRKQAGTRDTQYF | TGCGCCAGCAGCCGAAAACAAGCGGGGACCCGAGATACGCAGTATTTT
few | TRBD1 | TRBJ1-2 | TRBV28 | CASSPLGQGADDYGYTF | TGTGCCAGCAGTCCCCTGGGACAGGGGGCGGATGATTATGGCTACACCTTC
many | - | TRBJ2-1 | TRBV7-3 | CASSLTGVFHEQFF | TGTGCCAGCAGCTTAACAGGTGTTTTCCATGAGCAGTTCTTC
- | - | TRBJ2-5 | TRBV11-1 | CASSLGGAKQETQYF | TGTGCCAGCAGCTTGGGGGGTGCCAAACAAGAGACCCAGTACTTC
- | TRBD1 | TRBJ1-1 | TRBV24-1 | CATSDKLGQGATPGTEAFF | TGTGCCACCAGTGACAAACTGGGACAGGGGGCAACCCCGGGGACTGAAGCTTTCTTT
few | - | TRBJ1-5 | TRBV6-2/TRBV6-3 | CASSFFDSNQPQHF | TGTGCCAGCAGTTTCTTCGATAGCAATCAGCCCCAGCATTTT
- | - | TRBJ1-1 | TRBV7-9 | CASSLFDGPNTEAFF | TGTGCCAGCAGCTTGTTTGACGGCCCCAACACTGAAGCTTTCTTT
- | TRBD1 | TRBJ2-1 | TRBV10-3 | CAIRRQGADNEQFF | TGTGCCATCAGAAGACAGGGGGCCGACAATGAGCAGTTCTTC
few | TRBD1 | TRBJ2-7 | TRBV5-1 | CASSTGQESSYEQYF | TGCGCCAGCAGCACCGGACAGGAAAGTTCCTACGAGCAGTACTTC
- | - | TRBJ2-2 | TRBV4-3 | CASSQGQGANTGELFF | TGCGCCAGCAGCCAAGGGCAGGGAGCGAACACCGGGGAGCTGTTTTTT
few | TRBD1 | TRBJ1-1 | TRBV7-8 | CASRPGQGPEGAFF | TGTGCCAGCAGGCCGGGACAGGGGCCAGAGGGAGCTTTCTTT
few | - | TRBJ2-5 | TRBV5-1 | CASSPGGDKETQYF | TGCGCCAGCTCGCCCGGCGGGGATAAAGAGACCCAGTACTTC
few | - | TRBJ1-6 | TRBV5-1 | CASSLAGGDNSPLHF | TGCGCCAGCAGCTTGGCGGGGGGTGACAATTCACCCCTCCACTTT
few | - | TRBJ1-2 | TRBV20-1 | CSAREKAESYGYTF | TGCAGTGCTAGAGAGAAGGCAGAGAGCTATGGCTACACCTTC
many | - | TRBJ2-1 | TRBV19 | CASSIDGGRSGRNEQFF | TGTGCCAGTAGTATAGATGGGGGACGCTCCGGGCGCAATGAGCAGTTCTTC
few | - | TRBJ2-6 | TRBV4-2 | CASSLNTFSGANVLTF | TGTGCCAGCAGCCTTAACACCTTTTCTGGGGCCAACGTCCTGACTTTC
many | - | TRBJ2-4 | TRBV7-6 | CASSPVGAGNIQYF | TGTGCCAGCAGCCCTGTGGGGGCTGGAAACATTCAGTACTTC
many | - | TRBJ2-1 | TRBV12-3/TRBV12-4 | CASSLAGAAYNEQFF | TGTGCCAGCAGTTTAGCGGGGGCTGCCTACAATGAGCAGTTCTTC
many | - | TRBJ2-1 | TRBV7-3 | CASSSGQYFPAEVFF | TGTGCCAGCAGCTCTGGACAGTACTTCCCAGCAGAGGTGTTCTTC
few | TRBD1 | TRBJ2-1 | TRBV2 | CASSSQGANYNEQFF | TGTGCCAGCAGTTCACAGGGGGCTAACTACAATGAGCAGTTCTTC
few | - | TRBJ2-7 | TRBV4-3 | CASSQAPTGEQYF | TGCGCCAGCAGCCAAGCTCCGACGGGGGAGCAGTACTTC
many | - | TRBJ1-2 | TRBV6-2/TRBV6-3 | CASSTTGRGYTF | TGTGCCAGCAGTACTACCGGACGTGGCTACACCTTC
few | - | TRBJ1-6 | TRBV27 | CASSRVQTHNSPLHF | TGTGCCAGCAGTCGAGTACAGACTCATAATTCACCCCTCCACTTT
many | - | TRBJ2-4 | TRBV12-3/TRBV12-4 | CASSLRDIQYF | TGTGCCAGCAGTTTGAGGGACATTCAGTACTTC
- | - | TRBJ2-2 | TRBV4-2 | CASSLVSAITNTGELFF | TGTGCCAGCAGCCTCGTATCGGCGATAACGAACACCGGGGAGCTGTTTTTT
many | - | TRBJ2-5 | TRBV4-2 | CASRDSGEETQYF | TGTGCCAGCAGGGACAGCGGGGAAGAGACCCAGTACTTC
- | - | TRBJ2-3 | TRBV4-3 | CASSQEGGTTDTQYF | TGCGCCAGCAGCCAAGAAGGGGGGACAACAGATACGCAGTATTTT
- | - | TRBJ1-1 | TRBV18 | CASSPSQSMNTEAFF | TGTGCCAGCTCACCTTCACAGTCGATGAACACTGAAGCTTTCTTT
- | - | TRBJ1-2 | TRBV20-1 | CSARNPQGRNYGYTF | TGCAGTGCTAGAAACCCGCAGGGCCGTAACTATGGCTACACCTTC
many | - | TRBJ2-7 | TRBV2 | CASGPSSYEQYF | TGTGCCAGCGGGCCGAGCTCCTACGAGCAGTACTTC
- | - | TRBJ1-1 | TRBV3-1 | CASSQADRSTEAFF | TGTGCCAGCAGCCAAGCGGACAGATCCACTGAAGCTTTCTTT
many | - | TRBJ1-4 | TRBV20-1 | CSAKSGGGNEKLFF | TGCAGTGCAAAGAGCGGGGGAGGTAATGAAAAACTGTTTTTT